These T cell receptor beta chains were read from a single sample in a study of blood T cell repertoires in COVID-19. Only in-frame clones appear in the TCRdb table, and some are missing; sequencing was by immunoSEQ multiplex PCR. The repertoire consists of around 300,000 clones, with around 88% occurring once and the leading ten covering 1.6%. Sequencing was carried out using peripheral blood. The receptors come from a woman under 40 with COVID-19, enrolled during active disease. The CDR3 runs from the conserved cysteine through the conserved F or W. Fields, in order: V gene, D gene, J gene, clone size, CDR3 protein, CDR3 DNA. The D gene is left open where the match is weak. Size is omitted from some rows. Given values are once, few, many or a class for expanded clones.

v_call: TRBV7-2
d_call: NA
j_call: TRBJ1-5
clone_size: once
cdr3_aa: CASSLATAGSQPQHF
cdr3_nt: TGTGCCAGCAGCTTAGCTACTGCGGGTTCTCAGCCCCAGCATTTT

v_call: TRBV7-8
d_call: NA
j_call: TRBJ1-6
clone_size: NA
cdr3_aa: CASRDRTAYNSPLHF
cdr3_nt: TGTGCCAGCAGGGACCGGACAGCCTATAATTCACCCCTCCACTTT

v_call: TRBV9
d_call: NA
j_call: TRBJ1-2
clone_size: NA
cdr3_aa: CASSDGGEGDGYTF
cdr3_nt: TGTGCCAGCAGCGACGGAGGGGAGGGGGATGGCTACACCTTC

v_call: TRBV27
d_call: NA
j_call: TRBJ1-1
clone_size: NA
cdr3_aa: CASSFGQNTEAFF
cdr3_nt: TGTGCCAGCAGTTTTGGGCAGAACACTGAAGCTTTCTTT

v_call: TRBV7-2
d_call: NA
j_call: TRBJ2-3
clone_size: NA
cdr3_aa: CASSTTRQDTQYF
cdr3_nt: TGTGCCAGCAGCACAACTAGGCAAGATACGCAGTATTTT

v_call: TRBV7-6
d_call: NA
j_call: TRBJ2-5
clone_size: once
cdr3_aa: CASSHIQETQYF
cdr3_nt: TGTGCCAGTTCGCACATCCAAGAGACCCAGTACTTC

v_call: TRBV11-3
d_call: TRBD1
j_call: TRBJ2-1
clone_size: NA
cdr3_aa: CASSPGQIYNEQFF
cdr3_nt: TGTGCCAGCAGCCCGGGACAGATATACAATGAGCAGTTCTTC

v_call: TRBV5-1
d_call: TRBD1
j_call: TRBJ2-1
clone_size: NA
cdr3_aa: CASSPGQGYNEQFF
cdr3_nt: TGCGCCAGCAGCCCCGGACAGGGCTACAATGAGCAGTTCTTC

v_call: TRBV7-9
d_call: NA
j_call: TRBJ1-2
clone_size: once
cdr3_aa: CASSPWSETGGYTF
cdr3_nt: TGTGCCAGCAGCCCCTGGTCCGAAACGGGTGGCTACACCTTC

v_call: TRBV30
d_call: TRBD2
j_call: TRBJ2-1
clone_size: few
cdr3_aa: CALSRGRTSGGSSYNEQFF
cdr3_nt: TGTGCCTTGAGCCGAGGGCGGACTAGCGGGGGTAGTTCCTACAATGAGCAGTTCTTC

v_call: TRBV3-1/TRBV3-2
d_call: NA
j_call: TRBJ1-2
clone_size: NA
cdr3_aa: CASSQDTSPGYGYTF
cdr3_nt: TGTGCCAGCAGCCAAGATACCTCGCCCGGCTATGGCTACACCTTC

v_call: TRBV29-1
d_call: NA
j_call: TRBJ1-1
clone_size: NA
cdr3_aa: CSVEVGGAGTEAFF
cdr3_nt: TGCAGCGTTGAAGTCGGGGGGGCTGGCACTGAAGCTTTCTTT

v_call: TRBV4-1
d_call: NA
j_call: TRBJ2-1
clone_size: NA
cdr3_aa: CASSHDSLGYNEQFF
cdr3_nt: TGCGCCAGCAGCCACGACAGTCTGGGTTACAATGAGCAGTTCTTC

v_call: TRBV2
d_call: TRBD1
j_call: TRBJ1-5
clone_size: few
cdr3_aa: CASSAQGTEQPQHF
cdr3_nt: TGTGCCAGCAGTGCACAGGGGACGGAGCAGCCCCAGCATTTT

v_call: TRBV29-1
d_call: NA
j_call: TRBJ2-4
clone_size: NA
cdr3_aa: CSVVGQGRNIQYF
cdr3_nt: TGCAGCGTTGTCGGGCAGGGTAGGAACATTCAGTACTTC

v_call: TRBV6-6
d_call: NA
j_call: TRBJ2-3
clone_size: NA
cdr3_aa: CASTPPTGLLDTQYF
cdr3_nt: TGTGCCAGCACCCCCCCGACAGGACTTTTGGATACGCAGTATTTT

v_call: TRBV9
d_call: NA
j_call: TRBJ2-1
clone_size: NA
cdr3_aa: CASSVWGVEVGEQFF
cdr3_nt: TGTGCCAGCAGCGTTTGGGGGGTAGAGGTTGGTGAGCAGTTCTTC

v_call: TRBV3-1/TRBV3-2
d_call: NA
j_call: TRBJ1-2
clone_size: NA
cdr3_aa: CASSPDSNYGYTF
cdr3_nt: TGTGCCAGCAGCCCCGACTCTAACTATGGCTACACCTTC

v_call: TRBV29-1
d_call: NA
j_call: TRBJ1-1
clone_size: NA
cdr3_aa: CSVGRNTEAFF
cdr3_nt: TGCAGCGTTGGGAGGAACACTGAAGCTTTCTTT

v_call: TRBV4-1
d_call: NA
j_call: TRBJ1-3
clone_size: few
cdr3_aa: CASSQARGSSSGNTIYF
cdr3_nt: TGCGCCAGCAGCCAAGCTAGGGGCAGTTCCTCTGGAAACACCATATATTTT

v_call: TRBV6-5
d_call: NA
j_call: TRBJ2-6
clone_size: NA
cdr3_aa: CASRGGANVLTF
cdr3_nt: TGTGCCAGCCGCGGTGGGGCCAACGTCCTGACTTTC

v_call: TRBV7-6
d_call: NA
j_call: TRBJ2-7
clone_size: NA
cdr3_aa: CASSFSGQNYEQYF
cdr3_nt: TGTGCCAGCAGCTTTTCTGGACAGAACTACGAGCAGTACTTC

v_call: TRBV19
d_call: NA
j_call: TRBJ2-3
clone_size: NA
cdr3_aa: CASTASERTDTQYF
cdr3_nt: TGTGCCAGTACCGCTAGCGAACGCACAGATACGCAGTATTTT

v_call: TRBV4-2
d_call: NA
j_call: TRBJ2-7
clone_size: NA
cdr3_aa: CASSTESSYEQYF
cdr3_nt: TGTGCCAGCAGCACAGAGTCCTCCTACGAGCAGTACTTC

v_call: TRBV6-1
d_call: TRBD1
j_call: TRBJ1-2
clone_size: NA
cdr3_aa: CASSDRDRRNYGYTF
cdr3_nt: TGTGCCAGCAGTGACCGGGACAGGAGGAACTATGGCTACACCTTC

v_call: TRBV5-1
d_call: NA
j_call: TRBJ2-3
clone_size: NA
cdr3_aa: CASSRIVSTDTQYF
cdr3_nt: TGCGCCAGCAGCCGAATAGTTAGCACAGATACGCAGTATTTT

v_call: TRBV11-2
d_call: NA
j_call: TRBJ1-3
clone_size: NA
cdr3_aa: CASSLDPGGNTIYF
cdr3_nt: TGTGCCAGCAGCTTAGATCCGGGTGGAAACACCATATATTTT

v_call: TRBV18
d_call: NA
j_call: TRBJ1-1
clone_size: NA
cdr3_aa: CASSDFQGAEAFF
cdr3_nt: TGTGCCAGCTCAGACTTTCAGGGTGCCGAAGCTTTCTTT